This T cell receptor beta chain appears in the sequencing data of a study of blood T cell repertoires in COVID-19. Here immunoSEQ multiplex PCR was the method, and the copy in TCRdb shows in-frame clones only, minus some. Here the sample spans roughly 68,000 clones, 82% being singletons. This TCR came from a man older than 75 with active COVID-19. The specimen sequenced was peripheral blood.

DNA of the CDR3: TGTGCCAGTAGTACCGACAGGGGACAGGGGATAGAGACCCAGTACTTC. It translates to CASSTDRGQGIETQYF. V usage is TRBV19 and J usage is TRBJ2-5, with TRBD1 matching 10 bases. The CDR3 has 16 amino acids. Germline-derived CDR1 and CDR2 are LNHDA and SQIVND (reference sequence). Trimming removed 4 bases from V and 4 bases from J; junction bases left unmatched: 9.